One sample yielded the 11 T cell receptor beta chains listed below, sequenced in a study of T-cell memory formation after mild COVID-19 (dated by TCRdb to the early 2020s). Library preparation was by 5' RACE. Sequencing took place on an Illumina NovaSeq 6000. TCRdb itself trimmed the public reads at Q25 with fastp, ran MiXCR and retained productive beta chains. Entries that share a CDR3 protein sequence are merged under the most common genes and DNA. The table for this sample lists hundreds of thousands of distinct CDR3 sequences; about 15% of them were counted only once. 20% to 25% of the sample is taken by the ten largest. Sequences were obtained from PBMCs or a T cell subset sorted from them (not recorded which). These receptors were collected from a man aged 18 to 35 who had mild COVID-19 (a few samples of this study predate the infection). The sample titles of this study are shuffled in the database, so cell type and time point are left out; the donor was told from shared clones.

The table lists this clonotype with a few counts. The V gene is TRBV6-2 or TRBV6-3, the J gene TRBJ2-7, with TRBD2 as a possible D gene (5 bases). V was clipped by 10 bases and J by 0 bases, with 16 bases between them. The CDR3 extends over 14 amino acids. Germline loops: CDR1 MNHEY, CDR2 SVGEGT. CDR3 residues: CATIRGGSSYEQYF. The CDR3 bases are TGTGCCACCATCAGAGGTGGGAGCTCCTACGAGCAGTACTTC.

The CDR3 nucleotides are TGTGCCACCAGCAGAGATGCAGGCGTGAGTGCTTTCTTT. This translates into CATSRDAGVSAFF. The chain uses TRBV15 and TRBJ1-1; D gene ambiguous. The germline V gene has CDR1 LNHNV and CDR2 YYDKDF (reference sequence). V was shortened by 0 bases and J by 11 bases, with 13 bases between the two germline ends. The CDR3 is 13 amino acids.

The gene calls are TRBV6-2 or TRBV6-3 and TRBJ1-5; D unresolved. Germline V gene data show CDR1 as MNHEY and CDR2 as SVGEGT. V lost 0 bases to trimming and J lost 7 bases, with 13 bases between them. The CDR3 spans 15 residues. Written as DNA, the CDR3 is TGTGCCAGCAGTTACTCTGGACTCTCACCCCAGCCCCAGCATTTT. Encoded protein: CASSYSGLSPQPQHF.

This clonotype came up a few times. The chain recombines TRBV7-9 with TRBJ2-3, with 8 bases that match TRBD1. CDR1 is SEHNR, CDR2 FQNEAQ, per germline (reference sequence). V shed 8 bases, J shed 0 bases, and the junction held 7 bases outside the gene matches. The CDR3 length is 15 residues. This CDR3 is CASGVRGLSTDTQYF. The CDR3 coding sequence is TGTGCCAGCGGGGTCAGGGGGCTCAGCACAGATACGCAGTATTTT.

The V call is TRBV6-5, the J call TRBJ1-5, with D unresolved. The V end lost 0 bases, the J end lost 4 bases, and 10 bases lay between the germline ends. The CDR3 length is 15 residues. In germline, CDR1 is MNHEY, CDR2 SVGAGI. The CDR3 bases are TGTGCCAGCAGTTACTCGCAAGGAAGGAATCAGCCCCAGCATTTT. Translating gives CASSYSQGRNQPQHF.

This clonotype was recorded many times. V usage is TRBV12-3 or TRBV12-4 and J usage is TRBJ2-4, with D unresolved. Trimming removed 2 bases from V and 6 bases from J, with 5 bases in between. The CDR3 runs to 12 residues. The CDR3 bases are TGTGCCAGCAGTTTACGGGTAAACATTCAGTACTTC. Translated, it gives CASSLRVNIQYF.

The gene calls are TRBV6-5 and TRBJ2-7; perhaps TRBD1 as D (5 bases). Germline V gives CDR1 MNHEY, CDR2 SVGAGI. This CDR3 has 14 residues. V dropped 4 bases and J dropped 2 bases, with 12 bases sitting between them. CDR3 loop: CASSSRAWTYEQYF. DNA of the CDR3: TGTGCCAGCAGTTCCAGGGCGTGGACCTACGAGCAGTACTTC.

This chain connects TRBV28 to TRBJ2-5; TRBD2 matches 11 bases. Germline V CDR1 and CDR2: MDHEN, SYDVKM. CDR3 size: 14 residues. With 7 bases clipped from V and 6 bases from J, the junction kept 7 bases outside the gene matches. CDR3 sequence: CASTKTSGVKTQYF. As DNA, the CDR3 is TGTGCCAGCACCAAGACTAGCGGGGTGAAGACCCAGTACTTC.

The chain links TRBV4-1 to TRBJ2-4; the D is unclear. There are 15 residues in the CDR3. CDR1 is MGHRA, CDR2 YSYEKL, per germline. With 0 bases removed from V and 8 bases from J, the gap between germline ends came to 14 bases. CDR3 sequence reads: CASSQEQSWPDIQYF. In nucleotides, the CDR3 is TGCGCCAGCAGCCAAGAACAGTCCTGGCCGGACATTCAGTACTTC.

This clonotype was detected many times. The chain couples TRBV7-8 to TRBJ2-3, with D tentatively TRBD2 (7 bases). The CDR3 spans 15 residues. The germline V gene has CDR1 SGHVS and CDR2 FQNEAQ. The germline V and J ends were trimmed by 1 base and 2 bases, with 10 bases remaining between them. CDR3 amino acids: CASSLGGGATDTQYF. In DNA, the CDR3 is TGTGCCAGCAGCTTAGGCGGGGGCGCCACAGATACGCAGTATTTT.

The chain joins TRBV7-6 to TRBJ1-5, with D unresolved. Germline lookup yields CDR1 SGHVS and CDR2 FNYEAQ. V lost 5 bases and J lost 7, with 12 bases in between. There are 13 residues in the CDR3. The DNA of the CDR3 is TGTGCCAGCAGCCCGTACGAGGAGCAGCCCCAGCATTTT. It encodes CASSPYEEQPQHF.